Listed below are T cell receptor beta chains from one sample, sequenced in a study of blood T cell repertoires in COVID-19. Assay: immunoSEQ multiplex PCR; the TCRdb copy retains only in-frame clones and omits some. The sample shows approximately 84,000 clones, about nine tenths of them seen only once. The sample was peripheral blood. The receptors originated from a human donor with active COVID-19. The donor label of this sample is uncertain. CDR3s include the opening cysteine and the closing phenylalanine or tryptophan. The D gene is left open where the match is weak. Rows give clone size only sometimes, using once, few, many, or a class for an expanded clone.

TRBV27,TRBJ1-2,NA,NA,TGTGCCAGCAGTCTTACGCGGGGGAACTATGGCTACACCTTC,CASSLTRGNYGYTF
TRBV2,TRBJ1-1,NA,NA,TGTGCCAGCAGGAAGGCAGGGGAAGCTGAAGCTTTCTTT,CASRKAGEAEAFF
TRBV28,TRBJ2-6,NA,NA,TGTGCCAGCGCAGGGGAACGGCGGGTAACTTTC,CASAGERRVTF
TRBV19,TRBJ2-1,NA,NA,TGTGCCAGTAGTATAGTCACATCTGAGCAGTTCTTC,CASSIVTSEQFF
TRBV27,TRBJ2-7,NA,TRBD1,TGTGCCAGCAGTCCCGGGGACAGGGCACACGAGCAGTACTTC,CASSPGDRAHEQYF
TRBV27,TRBJ1-5,NA,TRBD1,TGTGCCAGCAGTTCGGGACAGGGGGTTAGCCAGCCCCAGCATTTT,CASSSGQGVSQPQHF
TRBV28,TRBJ1-5,NA,TRBD1,TGTGCCAGCAGTTTACTGGACAGGGAGAATCAGCCCCAGCATTTT,CASSLLDRENQPQHF
TRBV6-5,TRBJ2-7,NA,TRBD2,TGTGCCAGCAGCCGTAGCGGGGCCACCTCCTACGAGCAGTACTTC,CASSRSGATSYEQYF
TRBV19,TRBJ2-6,NA,NA,TGTGCCAGTAGTATAGGGGGGGGCGCTGGGGCCAACGTCCTGACTTTC,CASSIGGGAGANVLTF
TRBV15,TRBJ2-1,NA,TRBD1,TGTGCCACCAGCAGAGATTTATCGGGGACAGGGTCCATCGCGTTCTTC,CATSRDLSGTGSIAFF
TRBV19,TRBJ1-5,few,TRBD1,TGTGCCAGTAGGTCAGGGGGTCCTCAGCCCCAGCATTTT,CASRSGGPQPQHF
TRBV5-1,TRBJ2-1,NA,NA,TGCGCCAGCAGCTTGGCTGCCCGCGAACGTGATGAGCAGTTCTTC,CASSLAARERDEQFF
TRBV5-1,TRBJ2-5,NA,NA,TGCGCCAGCAGCTTGCATCAAGAGACCCAGTACTTC,CASSLHQETQYF
TRBV7-2,TRBJ1-1,NA,NA,TGTGCCAGCAGCTTACAGGGGTACACTGAAGCTTTCTTT,CASSLQGYTEAFF
TRBV7-2,TRBJ1-5,NA,NA,TGTGCCAGCAGGTCAGGGATTAATAGCAATCAGCCCCAGCATTTT,CASRSGINSNQPQHF
TRBV7-2,TRBJ2-7,NA,NA,TGTGCCAGCAGCTCCGAAACCGGGACAACCTACGAGCAGTACTTC,CASSSETGTTYEQYF
TRBV3-1/TRBV3-2,TRBJ2-7,NA,TRBD1,TGTGCCAGCAGCCGGGACAGCGGTGAGCAGTACTTC,CASSRDSGEQYF
TRBV6-5,TRBJ2-5,NA,TRBD2,TGTGCCAGCAGTTACGGTAGCCTAGCGGGAGAGACCCAGTACTTC,CASSYGSLAGETQYF
TRBV13,TRBJ1-1,NA,TRBD1,TGTGCCAGCAGCCGAAAAACAGGGGTGGCTGAAGCTTTCTTT,CASSRKTGVAEAFF
TRBV19,TRBJ2-7,NA,TRBD1,TGTGCCAGTAGACGACAGGGTCTGGACGAGCAGTACTTC,CASRRQGLDEQYF
TRBV12-3/TRBV12-4,TRBJ1-4,NA,NA,TGTGCCAGCAGTTTACGGTCCTATGAAAAACTGTTTTTT,CASSLRSYEKLFF
TRBV5-6,TRBJ1-4,once,NA,TGTGCCAGCAGTTTAGCCGGGGGGGCGCGAGAAAAACTGTTTTTT,CASSLAGGAREKLFF